This T cell receptor beta chain originates from a study of T cell repertoires in cytomegalovirus infection. The wider study: Both CMV infection and a matching HLA type were indicated by public TCR beta signatures. Findings of the study overall: Based on cumulative public TCR beta family frequency, carriers of CMV plus the relevant HLA were identified.

MiXCR was run by TCRdb on the reads, yielding one entry per CDR3 protein. The sample includes approximately 590,000 distinct CDR3 sequences, 40% of them seen just once. A note on this clonotype: Its specificity is unknown.

Germline V gives CDR1 LGHNT, CDR2 FRNRAP. The ends were cut back, 5 bases at V and 5 bases at J, with 15 bases in the middle. CDR3 length equals 14 residues. The chain combines TRBV12-5 with TRBJ1-2; unclear D gene. This TCR came from a human donor in good health (CMV status not recorded). Some clones in this sample may be carry-over from other donors' samples. This specimen was cultured PBMCs, taken from culture after CMV antigen stimulation. In DNA, the CDR3 is TGTGCTAGTGGTACAGAGTTGTGGAGTTATGGCTACACCTTC. Its protein product is CASGTELWSYGYTF.